The 21 T cell receptor beta chains reported below all come from one sample, sequenced in a study of blood T cell repertoires in COVID-19. Sequencing used immunoSEQ multiplex PCR; TCRdb keeps in-frame clones, though not all of them. The sample has about 50,000 clones, 90% seen once. The sequencing input was peripheral blood. The receptors originated from a woman aged 80 or over with acute or convalescent COVID-19.

This chain links TRBV3-1 (or the pseudogene TRBV3-2) with TRBJ1-5, with a tentative D call TRBD1 (5 bases). The germline V gene encodes CDR1 LGHDT and CDR2 YNNKEL (reference sequence). The length of the CDR3 is 15 residues. Trimming took off 4 bases at V and 2 bases at J, with 12 bases between the two ends. CDR3 amino acids: CASSRDGGGNQPQHF. The CDR3 bases are TGTGCCAGCAGCCGAGACGGGGGTGGCAATCAGCCCCAGCATTTT.

The genes are TRBV9 and TRBJ2-3; maybe TRBD1 (6 bases). V lost 3 bases to trimming and J lost 5 bases, with 7 bases between them. This CDR3 spans 12 amino acids. Germline assignment: CDR1 SGDLS and CDR2 YYNGEE. CDR3 bases: TGTGCCAGCAGCGCAGGGGTAGATACGCAGTATTTT. It specifies CASSAGVDTQYF.

The rearrangement joins TRBV6-4 to TRBJ1-3; no reliable D call. The germline gives CDR1 MRHNA, CDR2 SNTAGT. This CDR3 has 10 amino acids. V dropped 9 bases and J dropped 8 bases, with 8 bases sitting between them. The CDR3 DNA reads as TGTGCCAGTCGAGTGTACACCATATATTTT. This sequence encodes CASRVYTIYF.

The chain recombines TRBV24-1 with TRBJ2-2, with 11 nucleotides matching TRBD1. This CDR3 is 16 amino acids long. V lost 5 bases, J lost 6 bases, and 7 bases stayed unmatched. Germline CDR1 reads KGHDR; CDR2 reads SFDVKD. CDR3 amino acids: CATSATGTGGPGELFF. CDR3 coding DNA: TGTGCCACCAGTGCTACCGGGACAGGGGGTCCCGGGGAGCTGTTTTTT.

This chain connects TRBV11-2 to TRBJ2-2; TRBD2 matches at 8 bases. The CDR3 has 15 amino acids. CDR1 and CDR2 (germline): SGHAT, FQNNGV. V was pared by 1 base and J by 6 bases, with 4 bases of the junction left unmatched. CDR3 amino acids: CASSLVGTRAGELFF. CDR3 bases: TGTGCCAGCAGCTTAGTAGGGACTAGGGCCGGGGAGCTGTTTTTT.

The V call is TRBV7-9, the J call TRBJ2-1, with D uncertain. The CDR3 spans 14 residues. CDR1 and CDR2 from the germline V gene are SEHNR and FQNEAQ (reference sequence). V lost 2 bases, J lost 4 bases, and 9 bases lay in between. CDR3 nucleotides: TGTGCCAGCAGCTTATTCGAGACATACAATGAGCAGTTCTTC. Translation: CASSLFETYNEQFF.

This clone was seen a single time. V and J are TRBV19 and TRBJ2-5, with 7 bases aligning to TRBD1. Germline V gene sequence: CDR1 LNHDA, CDR2 SQIVND (reference sequence). The J segment lost 7 bases and the V segment lost 0 bases, leaving 5 bases of the junction unmatched. This CDR3 spans 14 amino acids. CDR3 protein: CASSIDPAGGTQYF. As DNA, the CDR3 is TGTGCCAGTAGTATAGATCCGGCAGGGGGGACCCAGTACTTC.

V and J are TRBV11-3 and TRBJ2-1, with 7 positions matching TRBD2. After removal of 6 bases from V and 1 base from J, the junction contained 3 bases not matched to a gene. In germline, CDR1 is SGHNT, CDR2 YENEEA. The CDR3 extends over 14 amino acids. The CDR3 sequence: CASSLAESYNEQFF. The CDR3 nucleotides read TGTGCCAGCAGTCTAGCGGAGTCCTACAATGAGCAGTTCTTC.

The rearrangement uses TRBV11-2 and TRBJ2-1; 8 bases map to TRBD2. V gave up 5 bases and J gave up 9 bases; unmatched junction bases: 9. This CDR3 has 14 amino acids. Germline-derived CDR1 and CDR2 are SGHAT and FQNNGV. CDR3 DNA sequence: TGTGCCAGCAGCCCGAGGACTAGCTTAGGTGAGCAGTTCTTC. Encoded protein: CASSPRTSLGEQFF.

The chain carries TRBV21-1 and TRBJ1-5. TRBV21-1 corresponds to a pseudogene. The CDR3 has 17 amino acids. The CDR3 coding sequence is TGTGCCAGCAATACGCGGAGGGGAGTGTGCGGGAATCAGCCCCAGCATTTT. Protein sequence: CASNTRRGVCGNQPQHF.

This chain joins TRBV7-2 and TRBJ1-5; 8 positions agree with TRBD1. The germline gives CDR1 SGHTA, CDR2 FQGNSA. V shed 5 bases, J shed 6 bases, and the junction held 12 bases outside the gene matches. The CDR3 sequence is 16 residues long. The CDR3 sequence: CASSPGAGGRGQPQHF. CDR3 DNA sequence: TGTGCCAGCAGCCCAGGTGCAGGGGGCAGGGGTCAGCCCCAGCATTTT.

The gene calls are TRBV9 and TRBJ1-1, with a weak D call TRBD1 (5 bases). V was trimmed by 4 bases and J by 5 bases, leaving 12 bases between them. From germline, CDR1 is SGDLS and CDR2 YYNGEE. This CDR3 is 13 amino acids long. CDR3 nucleotide sequence: TGTGCCAGCAGCACCCCCCCAGGGACTGAAGCTTTCTTT. Amino acid sequence: CASSTPPGTEAFF.

The rearrangement links TRBV30 to TRBJ2-1; D ambiguous. The CDR3 totals 11 residues. From germline, CDR1 is GTSNPN and CDR2 SVGIG (reference sequence). Trimming removed 3 bases at V and 6 bases at J, with 6 bases between. The CDR3, as DNA: TGTGCCTGGAGACTTAGCAATGAGCAGTTCTTC. This sequence encodes CAWRLSNEQFF.

This chain connects TRBV3-1 (or the pseudogene TRBV3-2) to TRBJ2-5, with 8 bases identical to TRBD2. Germline trimming cut 1 base from V and 7 bases from J; bases unmatched to any gene: 11. The CDR3 length is 16 residues. In germline, CDR1 is LGHDT, CDR2 YNNKEL (reference sequence). The DNA of the CDR3 is TGTGCCAGCAGCCAAGGGGGAGCGGGAGTAGGGGTGACCCAGTACTTC. Translation: CASSQGGAGVGVTQYF.

The genes are TRBV3-1 (or the pseudogene TRBV3-2) and TRBJ1-3; 7 positions match TRBD1. The trim removed 3 bases at V and 4 bases at J, leaving 9 bases unmatched. CDR1 is LGHDT and CDR2 is YNNKEL in the germline V gene (reference sequence). The CDR3 is made up of 16 amino acids. CDR3 in amino acids: CASSHLLGGSGNTIYF. Here the CDR3 DNA reads TGTGCCAGCAGCCATTTACTAGGGGGCTCAGGAAACACCATATATTTT.

The rearrangement uses TRBV29-1 and TRBJ2-5; maybe TRBD2 (6 bases). CDR3 length: 12 amino acids. In germline, CDR1 is SQVTM, CDR2 ANQGSEA. Between the trimmed V and J ends, which lost 4 bases and 7 bases, there was a span of 13 bases. CDR3 sequence (DNA): TGCAGCGTTGCGGCGGGATCGTGGACCCAGTACTTC. Its translation is CSVAAGSWTQYF.

This sequence joins TRBV19 and TRBJ2-1; 13 nucleotides line up with TRBD2. J was trimmed by 10 bases and V by 5 bases; bases with no gene match: 8. Germline CDR1 reads LNHDA; CDR2 reads SQIVND (reference sequence). The CDR3 length is 15 residues. The CDR3 protein is CASSSGLAGAGEQFF. CDR3 coding DNA: TGTGCCAGTAGTTCCGGACTAGCGGGAGCGGGAGAGCAGTTCTTC.

The gene calls are TRBV7-9 and TRBJ2-7, with 8 bases that match TRBD2. V shed 5 bases and J 5 bases; nucleotides not matched to a gene: 11. Germline V gives CDR1 SEHNR, CDR2 FQNEAQ (reference sequence). CDR3 length: 15 residues. CDR3 residues: CASSLSSGKSDEQYF. CDR3 sequence (DNA): TGTGCCAGCAGCCTTAGTAGCGGGAAGTCGGACGAGCAGTACTTC.

The V and J genes are TRBV3-1 (or the pseudogene TRBV3-2) and TRBJ2-1; the match to TRBD2 covers 7 bases. CDR3 size: 16 residues. Per the germline V gene, CDR1 is LGHDT and CDR2 is YNNKEL (reference sequence). The ends lost 1 base at V and 6 bases at J; junction bases unmatched: 9. CDR3 protein: CASSQGGEGHRNEQFF. In DNA, the CDR3 is TGTGCCAGCAGCCAAGGGGGGGAGGGCCACCGCAATGAGCAGTTCTTC.

The chain employs TRBV10-1 and TRBJ2-7; 8 bases are a match to TRBD1. This CDR3 has 16 residues. V was clipped by 8 bases and J by 1 base; unmatched bases: 13. The germline V gene has CDR1 WNHNN and CDR2 SYGVQD (reference sequence). In nucleotides, the CDR3 is TGCGCCAGCTCGTCAACAGGGGGGTGGGAATCCTACGAGCAGTACTTC. This codes for CASSSTGGWESYEQYF.

The chain employs TRBV4-1 and TRBJ2-5; TRBD1 matches 11 bases. Per germline, CDR1 MGHRA and CDR2 YSYEKL. Trimming removed 1 base from V and 0 bases from J; junction bases left unmatched: 10. The CDR3 has 19 residues. DNA of the CDR3: TGCGCCAGCAGCCAAGTAGGCTGGACAGGGGGCGCGGACCAAGAGACCCAGTACTTC. Amino acid sequence: CASSQVGWTGGADQETQYF.